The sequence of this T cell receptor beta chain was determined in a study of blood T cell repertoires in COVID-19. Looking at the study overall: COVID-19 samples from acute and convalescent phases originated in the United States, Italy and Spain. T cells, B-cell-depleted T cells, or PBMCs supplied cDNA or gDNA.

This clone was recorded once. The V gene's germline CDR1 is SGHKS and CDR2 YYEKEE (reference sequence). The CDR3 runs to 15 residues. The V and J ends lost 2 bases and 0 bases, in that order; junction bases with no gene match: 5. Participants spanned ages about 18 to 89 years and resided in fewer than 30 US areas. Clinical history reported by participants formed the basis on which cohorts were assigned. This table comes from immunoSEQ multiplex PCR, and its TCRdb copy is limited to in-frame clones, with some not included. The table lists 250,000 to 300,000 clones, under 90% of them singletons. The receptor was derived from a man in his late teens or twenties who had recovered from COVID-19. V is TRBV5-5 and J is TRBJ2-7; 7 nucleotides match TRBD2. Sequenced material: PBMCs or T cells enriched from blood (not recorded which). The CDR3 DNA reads TGTGCCAGCAGCTTCGGGGGGACGAGCTCCTACGAGCAGTACTTC. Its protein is CASSFGGTSSYEQYF.